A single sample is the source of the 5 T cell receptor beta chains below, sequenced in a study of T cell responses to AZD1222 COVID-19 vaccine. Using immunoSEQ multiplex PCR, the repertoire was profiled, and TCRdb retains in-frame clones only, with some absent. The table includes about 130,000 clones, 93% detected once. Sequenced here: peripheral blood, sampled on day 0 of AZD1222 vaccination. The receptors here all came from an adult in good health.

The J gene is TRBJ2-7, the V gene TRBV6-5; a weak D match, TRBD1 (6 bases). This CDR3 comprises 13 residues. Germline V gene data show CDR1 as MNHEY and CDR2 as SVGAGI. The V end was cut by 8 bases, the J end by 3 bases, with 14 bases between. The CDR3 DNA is TGTGCCAGCCTTGGGGACACTAGCTACGAGCAGTACTTC. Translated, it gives CASLGDTSYEQYF.

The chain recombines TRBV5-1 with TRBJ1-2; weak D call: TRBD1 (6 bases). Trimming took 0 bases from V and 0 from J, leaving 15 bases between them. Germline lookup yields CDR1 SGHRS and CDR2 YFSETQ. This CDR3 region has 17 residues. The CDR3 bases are TGCGCCAGCAGCTTGGTGGGAACAGGGCCCGCTAACTATGGCTACACCTTC. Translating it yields CASSLVGTGPANYGYTF. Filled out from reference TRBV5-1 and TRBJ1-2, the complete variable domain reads KAGVTQTPRYLIKTRGQQVTLSCSPISGHRSVSWYQQTPGQGLQFLFEYFSETQRNKGNFPGRFSGRQFSNSRSEMNVSTLELGDSALYLCASSLVGTGPANYGYTFGSGTRLTVV.

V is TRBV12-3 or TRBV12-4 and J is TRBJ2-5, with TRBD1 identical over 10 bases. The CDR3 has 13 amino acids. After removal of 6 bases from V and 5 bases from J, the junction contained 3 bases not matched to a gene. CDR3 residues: CASSRTGGETQYF. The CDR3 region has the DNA TGTGCCAGCAGCCGGACAGGGGGGGAGACCCAGTACTTC.

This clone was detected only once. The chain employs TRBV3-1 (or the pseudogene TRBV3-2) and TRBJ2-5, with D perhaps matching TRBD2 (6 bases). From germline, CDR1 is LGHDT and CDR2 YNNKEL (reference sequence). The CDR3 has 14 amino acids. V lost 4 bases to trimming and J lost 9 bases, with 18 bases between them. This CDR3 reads CASSPGLHVRAQYF. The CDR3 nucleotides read TGTGCCAGCAGCCCGGGACTCCACGTGCGGGCCCAGTACTTC.

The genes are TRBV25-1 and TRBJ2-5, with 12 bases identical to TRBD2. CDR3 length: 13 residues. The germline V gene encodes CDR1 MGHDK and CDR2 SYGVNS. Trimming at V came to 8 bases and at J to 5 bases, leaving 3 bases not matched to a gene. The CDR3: CASGLAGSETQYF. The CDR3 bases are TGTGCCAGCGGACTAGCGGGATCTGAGACCCAGTACTTC.